Sequencing of this T cell receptor beta chain was carried out in a study of T cell responses to AZD1222 COVID-19 vaccine. Overall study results and limits: Unmutated regions of variants are reportedly targeted by nearly half of spike-specific TCRs.

The CDR3 covers 14 residues. V lost 9 bases to trimming and J lost 5 bases; unmatched junction nucleotides: 6. The germline V gene has CDR1 WSHSY and CDR2 SAAADI. To note about this clone: No antigen is known for it.

Libraries were prepared by immunoSEQ multiplex PCR; TCRdb keeps only in-frame clonotypes and omits some of them. The data contain about 140,000 clones, 80% to 95% of them singletons. The sample was peripheral blood, taken on day 0 of AZD1222 vaccination. V and J are TRBV10-2 and TRBJ2-3, with 12 bases fitting TRBD2. This TCR was recovered from an adult in good health. DNA of the CDR3: TGCGCCAGTCGACTAGCGGGAGCAAAAGATACGCAGTATTTT. Translation: CASRLAGAKDTQYF.